This T cell receptor (beta chain) was sequenced in a study of cytotoxic CD8 clonotypes in ibrutinib-treated CLL. About the study: Researchers reported ten to eleven relapsed/refractory and some 14 treatment-naive patients, roughly 18 of them IGHV unmutated. Response samples were obtained once patients had received a median 12 months of treatment, range 6 to 36.

The CDR3 extends over 11 amino acids. V lost 0 bases and J 12 bases, leaving 11 bases between the germline ends. Germline V lookup: CDR1 GTSNPN, CDR2 SVGIG (reference sequence). Study-wide results and caveats: Sustained-remission and progressing patients' sampling times differed. Relative to age-matched healthy donors, clonality at baseline was higher, and it tracked circulating CD8+ T-cell counts.

Comments on this clone: Its target is unknown.

Here immunoSEQ multiplex PCR was the method, and the copy in TCRdb shows in-frame clones only, minus some. Among roughly 52,000 clones listed, approximately 53% were seen once. The clonotype originates from a human donor with chronic lymphocytic leukemia. The V call is TRBV30, the J call TRBJ1-2; D unresolved. The source was PBMCs, collected after 12 months of ibrutinib treatment. Here the CDR3 DNA reads TGTGCCTGGAGTGTACGTGAGGTGGACACCTTC. Residues: CAWSVREVDTF. The full variable domain, in which reference TRBV30 and TRBJ1-2 provide the parts outside the CDR3, is SQTIHQWPATLVQPVGSPLSLECTVEGTSNPNLYWYRQAAGRGLQLLFYSVGIGQISSEVPQNLSASRPQDRQFILSSKKLLLSDSGFYLCAWSVREVDTFGSGTRLTVV.